This TCR beta chain is from a study of T cell repertoires in cytomegalovirus infection. Background on the study: It was recently identified HLA-C-restricted and well-studied HLA-B-restricted CMV epitopes that the study used.

TCRdb redid the calling of the reads with MiXCR, one entry per CDR3 protein. Counted here are roughly 730,000 distinct CDR3 sequences, around 32% occurring once; the ten biggest clones make up roughly 18%. The CDR3 runs 12 residues. Per germline, CDR1 MNHEY and CDR2 SMNVEV (reference sequence). The germline V and J ends were trimmed by 6 bases and 2 bases, with 7 bases remaining between them. Study-level findings and limits: CMV carriers with the relevant HLA were identified by cumulative public TCR beta family frequency. HLA-C-restricted, CMV-specific TCR beta clonotypes were dominant ex vivo.

This clonotype came up a few times. As yet, its antigen is unknown. Material: cultured PBMCs, obtained from culture after CMV antigen stimulation. The receptor was derived from a human donor in good health (CMV status not recorded). Some clones in this sample may be carry-over from other donors' samples. This chain uses TRBV27 with TRBJ2-5; D possibly corresponds to TRBD2 (6 bases). The CDR3 coding sequence is TGTGCCAGCAGGGGACTTCAAGAGACCCAGTACTTC. It is translated as CASRGLQETQYF.